These T cell receptor beta chains were read from a single sample in a study of response to subunit inactivated influenza vaccine. TCRdb reprocessed the RT-PCR reads via MiXCR and lists one record per CDR3 protein. The repertoire holds around 530,000 distinct CDR3 sequences, about an eighth seen once, with roughly a tenth in the top ten. The sequences come from PBMCs from blood, collected on the day of vaccination. The receptors were gathered from a man in his fifties or sixties who received an inactivated influenza vaccine. CDR3s include the opening cysteine and the closing phenylalanine or tryptophan. A D gene is named only where the DNA matches it firmly. Only some rows state a clone size, as once, few, many or a class for expanded clones.

CDR3nt: TGTGCCATCAAGCTGGGACAGGGTTACGAGCAGTACTTC
CDR3aa: CAIKLGQGYEQYF
d_gene: TRBD1
abundance: NA
j_gene: TRBJ2-7
v_gene: TRBV10-3

CDR3nt: TGTGCCAGCAGTCCAGGGGGGACAAATGAGCAGTTCTTC
CDR3aa: CASSPGGTNEQFF
d_gene: NA
abundance: few
j_gene: TRBJ2-1
v_gene: TRBV12-3/TRBV12-4

CDR3nt: TGTGCCAGCAGCGTCCGGGACAGGGCCTACGAGCAGTACTTC
CDR3aa: CASSVRDRAYEQYF
d_gene: TRBD1
abundance: few
j_gene: TRBJ2-7
v_gene: TRBV5-5

CDR3nt: TGTGCCAGCAGCCCGGGACAGGGTGGTCCTCAGCCCCAGCATTTT
CDR3aa: CASSPGQGGPQPQHF
d_gene: TRBD1
abundance: NA
j_gene: TRBJ1-5
v_gene: TRBV6-1

CDR3nt: TGTGCCAGCAGCCCTCGACTAGCGGGAGGAGTCGTTGAGCAGTTCTTC
CDR3aa: CASSPRLAGGVVEQFF
d_gene: TRBD2
abundance: many
j_gene: TRBJ2-1
v_gene: TRBV9

CDR3nt: TGTGCCAGCAGTGGAGAGGGACGGGGGGCCTACAATGAGCAGTTCTTC
CDR3aa: CASSGEGRGAYNEQFF
d_gene: TRBD2
abundance: many
j_gene: TRBJ2-1
v_gene: TRBV27

CDR3nt: TGTGCCAGCAGCCCCATAAATGAGGTTGATACGCAGTATTTT
CDR3aa: CASSPINEVDTQYF
d_gene: NA
abundance: NA
j_gene: TRBJ2-3
v_gene: TRBV7-9

CDR3nt: TGTGCCAGCAATCTCAGGGAAGGGGCTGTCTACGAGCAGTACTTC
CDR3aa: CASNLREGAVYEQYF
d_gene: NA
abundance: many
j_gene: TRBJ2-7
v_gene: TRBV7-2

CDR3nt: TGTGCCAGCAGTCTTGCCGGACCCACAGATACGCAGTATTTT
CDR3aa: CASSLAGPTDTQYF
d_gene: NA
abundance: few
j_gene: TRBJ2-3
v_gene: TRBV12-3/TRBV12-4

CDR3nt: TGTGCCAGCAGGAGGGACTATGGCTACACCTTC
CDR3aa: CASRRDYGYTF
d_gene: NA
abundance: many
j_gene: TRBJ1-2
v_gene: TRBV4-2

CDR3nt: TGTGCCATAAAATCGGGAGTTAGCACCGGGGAGCTGTTTTTT
CDR3aa: CAIKSGVSTGELFF
d_gene: NA
abundance: NA
j_gene: TRBJ2-2
v_gene: TRBV10-3

CDR3nt: TGCGCCAGCAGCCAAGATTCGGCAGGACAATCCGGGGAGCTGTTTTTT
CDR3aa: CASSQDSAGQSGELFF
d_gene: NA
abundance: few
j_gene: TRBJ2-2
v_gene: TRBV4-3

CDR3nt: TGTGCCAGCAGCCAAGATCGACAGGGTTTTGGCTACACCTTC
CDR3aa: CASSQDRQGFGYTF
d_gene: TRBD1
abundance: many
j_gene: TRBJ1-2
v_gene: TRBV4-2

CDR3nt: TGTGCCAGCAGTTACTCGGTCGGACAGGGGGACTATGGCTACACCTTC
CDR3aa: CASSYSVGQGDYGYTF
d_gene: TRBD1
abundance: many
j_gene: TRBJ1-2
v_gene: TRBV6-5

CDR3nt: TGTGCCAGCAGTTACTCCCCACTGGGATCTGGAAACACCATATATTTT
CDR3aa: CASSYSPLGSGNTIYF
d_gene: NA
abundance: many
j_gene: TRBJ1-3
v_gene: TRBV6-5

CDR3nt: TGCGCCAGCAGCCCTAGGACAGCGTACGAGCAGTACTTC
CDR3aa: CASSPRTAYEQYF
d_gene: NA
abundance: many
j_gene: TRBJ2-7
v_gene: TRBV5-1

CDR3nt: TGTGCCAGCAGCTTAGATCAGGCTTACTTCCAAGAGACCCAGTACTTC
CDR3aa: CASSLDQAYFQETQYF
d_gene: NA
abundance: NA
j_gene: TRBJ2-5
v_gene: TRBV7-2

CDR3nt: TGTGCCAGCAGCTTCCGGGACAGGGAGGCTTTCTTT
CDR3aa: CASSFRDREAFF
d_gene: TRBD1
abundance: few
j_gene: TRBJ1-1
v_gene: TRBV7-2

CDR3nt: TGCGCCAGCAGCGGGGGCCACAATGAGCAGTTCTTC
CDR3aa: CASSGGHNEQFF
d_gene: NA
abundance: few
j_gene: TRBJ2-1
v_gene: TRBV5-1

CDR3nt: TGCGCCAGCAGCTTCGGACAGGTCGGAGATACGCAGTATTTT
CDR3aa: CASSFGQVGDTQYF
d_gene: TRBD1
abundance: few
j_gene: TRBJ2-3
v_gene: TRBV5-1

CDR3nt: TGTGCCAGCAGCTTGGGCGACATTATTAGCACAGATACGCAGTATTTT
CDR3aa: CASSLGDIISTDTQYF
d_gene: NA
abundance: few
j_gene: TRBJ2-3
v_gene: TRBV5-5

CDR3nt: TGTGCCAGCAGTGAACAGGGGCTGAATGAGCAGTTCTTC
CDR3aa: CASSEQGLNEQFF
d_gene: NA
abundance: few
j_gene: TRBJ2-1
v_gene: TRBV25-1

CDR3nt: TGTGCCAGCAGCTTAGGTTCGGCGAGTAGAGGAAATCAGCCCCAGCATTTT
CDR3aa: CASSLGSASRGNQPQHF
d_gene: NA
abundance: NA
j_gene: TRBJ1-5
v_gene: TRBV7-2

CDR3nt: TGTGCCAGCAGCGTCCGGGACAGGGGACAGACCCAGTACTTC
CDR3aa: CASSVRDRGQTQYF
d_gene: TRBD1
abundance: few
j_gene: TRBJ2-5
v_gene: TRBV5-6

CDR3nt: TGCAGTGCGAGTAGCGGGACTTACTACAATGAGCAGTTCTTC
CDR3aa: CSASSGTYYNEQFF
d_gene: TRBD2
abundance: few
j_gene: TRBJ2-1
v_gene: TRBV20-1

CDR3nt: TGTGCCAGCAGTCGTGGACAGGGGGCGAGGTCCGGGGCCAACGTCCTGACTTTC
CDR3aa: CASSRGQGARSGANVLTF
d_gene: TRBD1
abundance: many
j_gene: TRBJ2-6
v_gene: TRBV6-1

CDR3nt: TGTGCCAGCAGTTTATGGTCAGACTCGGATACGCAGTATTTT
CDR3aa: CASSLWSDSDTQYF
d_gene: NA
abundance: few
j_gene: TRBJ2-3
v_gene: TRBV12-3/TRBV12-4

CDR3nt: TGTGCCACCTACAAGGACTCTGGGGCCAACGTCCTGACTTTC
CDR3aa: CATYKDSGANVLTF
d_gene: NA
abundance: few
j_gene: TRBJ2-6
v_gene: TRBV6-2/TRBV6-3

CDR3nt: TGTGCCAGCAGTTCTCCCGGGCTAGCGAGAAGCACAGATACGCAGTATTTT
CDR3aa: CASSSPGLARSTDTQYF
d_gene: NA
abundance: few
j_gene: TRBJ2-3
v_gene: TRBV28

CDR3nt: TGCAGTGCTAGACCGGGAGTATACCAAGAGACCCAGTACTTC
CDR3aa: CSARPGVYQETQYF
d_gene: NA
abundance: NA
j_gene: TRBJ2-5
v_gene: TRBV20-1

CDR3nt: TGTGCCAGTAGTATGGTACAGGGAACCGGGGAGCTGTTTTTT
CDR3aa: CASSMVQGTGELFF
d_gene: NA
abundance: NA
j_gene: TRBJ2-2
v_gene: TRBV19

CDR3nt: TGTGCCAGCAGTGACATTAGGCTCCCCGGTGACACCGGGGAGCTGTTTTTT
CDR3aa: CASSDIRLPGDTGELFF
d_gene: NA
abundance: NA
j_gene: TRBJ2-2
v_gene: TRBV2

CDR3nt: TGCAGTGCTAGAGATGGGAGGCGGGGGACCACAGATACGCAGTATTTT
CDR3aa: CSARDGRRGTTDTQYF
d_gene: TRBD2
abundance: few
j_gene: TRBJ2-3
v_gene: TRBV20-1

CDR3nt: TGTGCCAGCAGTCCCACGACAAGGAGAGAAAAACTGTTTTTT
CDR3aa: CASSPTTRREKLFF
d_gene: NA
abundance: few
j_gene: TRBJ1-4
v_gene: TRBV6-1

CDR3nt: TGTGCCAGCAGCCCGGACAAGCTCAACTATCCTTCCTACAATGAGCAGTTCTTC
CDR3aa: CASSPDKLNYPSYNEQFF
d_gene: NA
abundance: NA
j_gene: TRBJ2-1
v_gene: TRBV27

CDR3nt: TGTGCCAGCAGTCCGACTAGCCTTGAGCAGTTCTTC
CDR3aa: CASSPTSLEQFF
d_gene: TRBD2
abundance: few
j_gene: TRBJ2-1
v_gene: TRBV12-3/TRBV12-4

CDR3nt: TGCGCCAGCAGCTTGGGGGCAGGGGCAGATACGCAGTATTTT
CDR3aa: CASSLGAGADTQYF
d_gene: NA
abundance: NA
j_gene: TRBJ2-3
v_gene: TRBV5-1

CDR3nt: TGTGCCAGCAGCGGAGGACAGGGAAGTCAGCCCCAGCATTTT
CDR3aa: CASSGGQGSQPQHF
d_gene: TRBD1
abundance: many
j_gene: TRBJ1-5
v_gene: TRBV9

CDR3nt: TGTGCCAGCAGCACCGGGACAGGGAACCCCTACGAGCAGTACTTC
CDR3aa: CASSTGTGNPYEQYF
d_gene: TRBD1
abundance: few
j_gene: TRBJ2-7
v_gene: TRBV12-3/TRBV12-4

CDR3nt: TGCGCCAGCAGCTTTTGGGGACAGGCGAACACCGGGGAGCTGTTTTTT
CDR3aa: CASSFWGQANTGELFF
d_gene: TRBD1
abundance: once
j_gene: TRBJ2-2
v_gene: TRBV5-1

CDR3nt: TGTGCCAGCAGCTTAGGAGGGCTCTCCACCGGGGAGCTGTTTTTT
CDR3aa: CASSLGGLSTGELFF
d_gene: NA
abundance: many
j_gene: TRBJ2-2
v_gene: TRBV7-9

CDR3nt: TGTGCCAGCAGTGAGCAAGGGACAACCTACAATGAGCAGTTCTTC
CDR3aa: CASSEQGTTYNEQFF
d_gene: NA
abundance: NA
j_gene: TRBJ2-1
v_gene: TRBV2

CDR3nt: TGTGCCAGCACCCACATGGAGGACGAGCAGTACTTC
CDR3aa: CASTHMEDEQYF
d_gene: NA
abundance: NA
j_gene: TRBJ2-7
v_gene: TRBV11-2

CDR3nt: TGTGCCAGCAGCCGTCTCTCCGGGACCTACGAGCAGTACTTC
CDR3aa: CASSRLSGTYEQYF
d_gene: NA
abundance: few
j_gene: TRBJ2-7
v_gene: TRBV12-3/TRBV12-4

CDR3nt: TGTGCCACCAGCAGAGATCCCATGGGGACCTACGAGCAGTACTTC
CDR3aa: CATSRDPMGTYEQYF
d_gene: NA
abundance: NA
j_gene: TRBJ2-7
v_gene: TRBV15

CDR3nt: TGTGCCATCAGCGATAGGCCAGGGTCCTACGAGCAGTACTTC
CDR3aa: CAISDRPGSYEQYF
d_gene: NA
abundance: few
j_gene: TRBJ2-7
v_gene: TRBV10-3

CDR3nt: TGTGCCAGCAGTTACTCGAAGCGTCGAATAGGGAACTACAATGAGCAGTTCTTC
CDR3aa: CASSYSKRRIGNYNEQFF
d_gene: NA
abundance: NA
j_gene: TRBJ2-1
v_gene: TRBV6-2/TRBV6-3

CDR3nt: TGCGCCAGCAGCCAAGAACTCGGCTATTCACCCCTCCACTTT
CDR3aa: CASSQELGYSPLHF
d_gene: NA
abundance: NA
j_gene: TRBJ1-6
v_gene: TRBV4-3

CDR3nt: TGTGCCAGCAGCCTCGACGGAGGGGGCCCTGCCTACAATGAGCAGTTCTTC
CDR3aa: CASSLDGGGPAYNEQFF
d_gene: NA
abundance: many
j_gene: TRBJ2-1
v_gene: TRBV7-9

CDR3nt: TGTGCCAGCAGCGCCCCGAGGGGAGGTGAGCAGTTCTTC
CDR3aa: CASSAPRGGEQFF
d_gene: NA
abundance: NA
j_gene: TRBJ2-1
v_gene: TRBV9

CDR3nt: TGTGCCAGCAGCTCGGACAGGGGGGGCTACGAGCAGTACTTC
CDR3aa: CASSSDRGGYEQYF
d_gene: TRBD1
abundance: many
j_gene: TRBJ2-7
v_gene: TRBV7-2

CDR3nt: TGCGCCAGCAGCCCATCGAGAGCAGGAGGAGAGACCCAGTACTTC
CDR3aa: CASSPSRAGGETQYF
d_gene: NA
abundance: few
j_gene: TRBJ2-5
v_gene: TRBV5-1

CDR3nt: TGTGCCAGCAGCCAGCTCGGGGGGAACACTGAAGCTTTCTTT
CDR3aa: CASSQLGGNTEAFF
d_gene: NA
abundance: many
j_gene: TRBJ1-1
v_gene: TRBV3-1

CDR3nt: TGTGCCAGCAGCCGGGGAACAAAAAACATTCAGTACTTC
CDR3aa: CASSRGTKNIQYF
d_gene: NA
abundance: few
j_gene: TRBJ2-4
v_gene: TRBV14

CDR3nt: TGTGCCAGCAGCTTCGGGACTATCAACCAAGAGACCCAGTACTTC
CDR3aa: CASSFGTINQETQYF
d_gene: TRBD2
abundance: many
j_gene: TRBJ2-5
v_gene: TRBV9

CDR3nt: TGCAGTGCTAGGACAGGGGGCTTGAACACTGAAGCTTTCTTT
CDR3aa: CSARTGGLNTEAFF
d_gene: TRBD1
abundance: few
j_gene: TRBJ1-1
v_gene: TRBV20-1